This T cell receptor beta chain was observed in a study of cytomegalovirus exposure and HLA in healthy donors. Study results and limitations: Relative to the approximately 630-donor mean, N-insertions were reportedly fewer in an Asian-associated ancestry cluster in a later analysis. TCR sequences were mostly rare, though some public TCRs occurred in many donors. In a later analysis, TCR association rates varied by HLA locus: DRB1 most, HLA-C fewest.

Researchers ran the PCR with 60 Vbeta and 13 Jbeta primers. In the original workflow: In a later analysis, the count reached some 75 million unique TCR beta chains, with roughly 12 million shared. Sequencing used immunoSEQ multiplex PCR; TCRdb keeps in-frame clones, though not all of them. V, J and clone size are those of that table, while D and trimming were read from the DNA. In the table there are about 130,000 clones, roughly 74% of which are singletons. A remark on this clone: Its antigen remains unknown.

This CDR3 is 16 amino acids long. Trimming took off 7 bases at V and 6 bases at J, with 22 bases between the two ends. Germline CDR1 reads MNHEY; CDR2 reads SMNVEV (reference sequence). The origin of this receptor is a woman aged 50 to 60 in good health and CMV-seropositive. The chain is built from TRBV27 and TRBJ1-5; D is possibly TRBD1 (5 bases). The material sequenced was PBMCs. The CDR3 is CASTQARDGKSQPQHF. Here the CDR3 DNA reads TGTGCCAGCACCCAGGCCAGGGATGGGAAAAGTCAGCCCCAGCATTTT.